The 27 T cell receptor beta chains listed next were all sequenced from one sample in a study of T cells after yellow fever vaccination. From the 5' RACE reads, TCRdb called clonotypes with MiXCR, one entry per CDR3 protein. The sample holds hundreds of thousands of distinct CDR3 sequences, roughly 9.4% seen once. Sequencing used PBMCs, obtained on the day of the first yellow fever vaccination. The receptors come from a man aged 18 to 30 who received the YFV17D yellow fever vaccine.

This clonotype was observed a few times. The CDR3 is CASSYPLAGLDSEQYV. CDR3 nucleotides: TGTGCCAGCAGTTACCCCCTAGCGGGGTTGGACAGCGAGCAGTACGTC. The V and J genes are TRBV6-5 and TRBJ2-7; 9 nucleotides agree with TRBD2. Germline V gene data show CDR1 as MNHEY and CDR2 as SVGAGI. The CDR3 contains 16 residues. The ends lost 2 bases at V and 6 bases at J; junction bases unmatched: 11.

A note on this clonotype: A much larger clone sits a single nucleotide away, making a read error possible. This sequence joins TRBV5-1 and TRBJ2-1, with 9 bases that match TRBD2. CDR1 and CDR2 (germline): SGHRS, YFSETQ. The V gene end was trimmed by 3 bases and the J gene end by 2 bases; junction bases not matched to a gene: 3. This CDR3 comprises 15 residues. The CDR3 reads CASSWSGGTYNEQFF. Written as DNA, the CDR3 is TGCGCCAGCAGCTGGAGCGGGGGGACCTACAATGAGCAGTTCTTC.

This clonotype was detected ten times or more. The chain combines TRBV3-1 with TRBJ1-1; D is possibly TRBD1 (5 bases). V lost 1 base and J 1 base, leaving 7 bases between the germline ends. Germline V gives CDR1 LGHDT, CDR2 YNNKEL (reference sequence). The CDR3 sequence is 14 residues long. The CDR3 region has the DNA TGTGCCAGCAGCCAAGGACAGCCGAACACTGAAGCTTTCTTT. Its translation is CASSQGQPNTEAFF.

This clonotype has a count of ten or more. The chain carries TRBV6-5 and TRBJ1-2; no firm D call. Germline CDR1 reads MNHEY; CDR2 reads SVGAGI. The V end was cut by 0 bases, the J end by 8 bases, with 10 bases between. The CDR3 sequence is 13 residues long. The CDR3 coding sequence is TGTGCCAGCAGTTACTCGTTAACTGGCGGCTACACCTTC. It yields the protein CASSYSLTGGYTF.

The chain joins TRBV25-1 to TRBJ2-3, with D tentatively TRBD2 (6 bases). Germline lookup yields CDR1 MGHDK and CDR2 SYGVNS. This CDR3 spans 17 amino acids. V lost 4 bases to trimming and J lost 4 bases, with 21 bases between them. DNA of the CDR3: TGTGCCAGCAGTGCCACCGGGCGGGGCAGGGACGCAGATACGCAGTATTTT. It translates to CASSATGRGRDADTQYF.

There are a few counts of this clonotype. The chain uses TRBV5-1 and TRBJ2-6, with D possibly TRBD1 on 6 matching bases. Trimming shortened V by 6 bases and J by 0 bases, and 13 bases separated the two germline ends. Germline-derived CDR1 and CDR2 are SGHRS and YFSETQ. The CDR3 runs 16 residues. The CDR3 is CASTFTGSSGANVLTF. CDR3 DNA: TGCGCCAGCACCTTTACAGGGTCCTCTGGGGCCAACGTCCTGACTTTC.

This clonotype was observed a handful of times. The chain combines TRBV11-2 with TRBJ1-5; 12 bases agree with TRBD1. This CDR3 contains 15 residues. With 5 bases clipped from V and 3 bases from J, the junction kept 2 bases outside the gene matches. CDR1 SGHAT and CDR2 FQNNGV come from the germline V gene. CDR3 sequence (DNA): TGTGCCAGCAGCAGGGGACAGGGGGCCAATCAGCCCCAGCATTTT. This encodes CASSRGQGANQPQHF. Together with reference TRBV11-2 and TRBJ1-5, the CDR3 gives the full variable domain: EAGVAQSPRYKIIEKRQSVAFWCNPISGHATLYWYQQILGQGPKLLIQFQNNGVVDDSQLPKDRFSAERLKGVDSTLKIQPAKLEDSAVYLCASSRGQGANQPQHFGDGTRLSIL.

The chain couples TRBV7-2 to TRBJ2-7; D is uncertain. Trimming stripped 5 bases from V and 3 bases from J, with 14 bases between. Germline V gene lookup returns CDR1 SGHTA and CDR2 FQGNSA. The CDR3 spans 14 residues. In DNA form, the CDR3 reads TGTGCCAGCAGCCGAAAACACCTTATCTACGAGCAGTACTTC. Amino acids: CASSRKHLIYEQYF.

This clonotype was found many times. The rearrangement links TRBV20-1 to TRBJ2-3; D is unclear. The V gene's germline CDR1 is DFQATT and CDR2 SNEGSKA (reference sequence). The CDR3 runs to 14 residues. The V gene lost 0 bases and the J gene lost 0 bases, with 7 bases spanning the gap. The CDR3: CSARDSTSTDTQYF. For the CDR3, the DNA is TGCAGTGCTAGAGATTCCACTAGCACAGATACGCAGTATTTT.

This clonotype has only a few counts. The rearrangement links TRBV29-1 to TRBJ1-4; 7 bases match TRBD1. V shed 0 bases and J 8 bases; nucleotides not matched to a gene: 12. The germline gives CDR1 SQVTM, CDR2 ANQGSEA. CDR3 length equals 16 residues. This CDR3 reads CSVEDRTGSLSEKLFF. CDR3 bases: TGCAGCGTTGAAGATAGGACAGGCTCCCTCTCGGAAAAACTGTTTTTT. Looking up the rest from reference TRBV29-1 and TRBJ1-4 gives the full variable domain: SAVISQKPSRDICQRGTSLTIQCQVDSQVTMMFWYRQQPGQSLTLIATANQGSEATYESGFVIDKFPISRPNLTFSTLTVSNMSPEDSSIYLCSVEDRTGSLSEKLFFGSGTQLSVL.

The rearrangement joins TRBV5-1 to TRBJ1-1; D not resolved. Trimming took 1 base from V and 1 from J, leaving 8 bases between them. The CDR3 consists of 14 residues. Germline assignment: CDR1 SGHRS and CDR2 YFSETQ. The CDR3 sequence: CASSLTEPNTEAFF. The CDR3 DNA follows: TGCGCCAGCAGCTTGACGGAGCCGAACACTGAAGCTTTCTTT.

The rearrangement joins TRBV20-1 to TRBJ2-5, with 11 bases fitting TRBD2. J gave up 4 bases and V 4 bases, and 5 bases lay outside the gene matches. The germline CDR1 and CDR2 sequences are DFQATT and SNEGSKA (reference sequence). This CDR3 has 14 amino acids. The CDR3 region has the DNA TGCAGTGCTACTAGCGGGGGGCAGGGAGAGACCCAGTACTTC. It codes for CSATSGGQGETQYF.

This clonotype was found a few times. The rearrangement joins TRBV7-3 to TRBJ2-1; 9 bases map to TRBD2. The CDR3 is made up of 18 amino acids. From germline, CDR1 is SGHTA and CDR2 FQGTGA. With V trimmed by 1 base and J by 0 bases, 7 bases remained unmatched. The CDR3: CASSLRALAGSSYNEQFF. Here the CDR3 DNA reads TGTGCCAGCAGCTTAAGGGCCCTAGCGGGGAGCTCCTACAATGAGCAGTTCTTC.

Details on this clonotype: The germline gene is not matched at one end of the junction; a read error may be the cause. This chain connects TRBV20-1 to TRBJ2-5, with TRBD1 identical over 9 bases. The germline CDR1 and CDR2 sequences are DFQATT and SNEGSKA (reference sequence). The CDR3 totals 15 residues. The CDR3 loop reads CNARGTGPAQETQYF. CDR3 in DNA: TGCAATGCTAGAGGGACAGGGCCGGCCCAAGAGACCCAGTACTTC.

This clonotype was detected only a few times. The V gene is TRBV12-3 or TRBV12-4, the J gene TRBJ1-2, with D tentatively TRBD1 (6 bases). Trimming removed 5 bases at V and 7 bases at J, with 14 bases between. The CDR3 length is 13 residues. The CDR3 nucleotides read TGTGCCAGCAGTAGGGGGTCTGGTTCTGGCTACACCTTC. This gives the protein CASSRGSGSGYTF.

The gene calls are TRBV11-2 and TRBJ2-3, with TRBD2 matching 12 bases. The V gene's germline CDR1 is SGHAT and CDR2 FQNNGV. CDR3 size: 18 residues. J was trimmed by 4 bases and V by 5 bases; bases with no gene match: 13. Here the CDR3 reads CASSGGLAGGQRADTQYF. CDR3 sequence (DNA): TGTGCCAGCAGCGGCGGGCTAGCGGGGGGGCAGAGGGCAGATACGCAGTATTTT.

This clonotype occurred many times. This chain's CDR3 is CASSYQWSTDTQYF. CDR3 sequence (DNA): TGTGCCAGCAGTTACCAATGGAGCACAGATACGCAGTATTTT. The gene calls are TRBV6-2 or TRBV6-3 and TRBJ2-3, with unresolved D. V was cut by 2 bases and J by 0 bases, with 6 bases left in between. CDR3 length: 14 residues. CDR1 and CDR2 (germline): MNHEY, SVGEGT.

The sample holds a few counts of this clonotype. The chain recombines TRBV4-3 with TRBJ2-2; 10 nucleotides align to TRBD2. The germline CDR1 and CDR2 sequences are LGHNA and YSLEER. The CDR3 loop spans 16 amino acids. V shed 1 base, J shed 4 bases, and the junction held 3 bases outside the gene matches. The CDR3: CASSQASGGFTGELFF. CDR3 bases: TGCGCCAGCAGCCAAGCTAGCGGGGGTTTCACCGGGGAGCTGTTTTTT.

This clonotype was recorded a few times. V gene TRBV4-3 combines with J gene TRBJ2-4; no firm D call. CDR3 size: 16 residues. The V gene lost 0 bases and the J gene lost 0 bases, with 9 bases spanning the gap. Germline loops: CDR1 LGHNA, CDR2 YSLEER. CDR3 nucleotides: TGCGCCAGCAGCCAAGATCTGGGAATAGCCAAAAACATTCAGTACTTC. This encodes CASSQDLGIAKNIQYF.

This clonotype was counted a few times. CDR3 region: CASSLATGASTDTQYF. The DNA for the CDR3 is TGTGCCAGCAGCTTAGCTACAGGAGCTAGCACAGATACGCAGTATTTT. The chain has TRBV7-2 and TRBJ2-3; perhaps TRBD1 as D (5 bases). V gave up 0 bases and J gave up 0 bases, with 10 bases separating them. The germline CDR1 and CDR2 sequences are SGHTA and FQGNSA. The CDR3 is made up of 16 amino acids.

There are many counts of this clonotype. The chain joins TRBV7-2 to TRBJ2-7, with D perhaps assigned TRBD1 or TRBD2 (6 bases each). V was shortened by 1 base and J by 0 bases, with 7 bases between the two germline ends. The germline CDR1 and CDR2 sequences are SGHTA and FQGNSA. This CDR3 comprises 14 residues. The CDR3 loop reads CASSLGGASYEQYF. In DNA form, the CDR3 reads TGTGCCAGCAGCTTAGGGGGGGCCTCCTACGAGCAGTACTTC.

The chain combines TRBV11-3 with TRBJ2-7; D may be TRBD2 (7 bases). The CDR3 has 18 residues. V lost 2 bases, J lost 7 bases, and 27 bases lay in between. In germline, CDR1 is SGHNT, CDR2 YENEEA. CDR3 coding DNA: TGTGCCAGCAGCTTATTCGGTGTCGGGGGGCCCTCTCCTCCGGAGCAGTACTTC. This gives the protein CASSLFGVGGPSPPEQYF.

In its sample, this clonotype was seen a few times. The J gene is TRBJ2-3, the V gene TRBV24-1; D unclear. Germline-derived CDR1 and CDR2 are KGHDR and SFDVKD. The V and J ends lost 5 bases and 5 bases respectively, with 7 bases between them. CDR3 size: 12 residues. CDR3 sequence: CATSGRRDTQYF. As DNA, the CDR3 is TGTGCCACCAGTGGGCGGAGAGATACGCAGTATTTT.

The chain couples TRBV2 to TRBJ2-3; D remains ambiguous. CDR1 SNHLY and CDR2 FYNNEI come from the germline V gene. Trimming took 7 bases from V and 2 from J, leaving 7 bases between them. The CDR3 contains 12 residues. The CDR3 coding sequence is TGTGCCAGCATGGACGTCACAGATACGCAGTATTTT. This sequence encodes CASMDVTDTQYF.

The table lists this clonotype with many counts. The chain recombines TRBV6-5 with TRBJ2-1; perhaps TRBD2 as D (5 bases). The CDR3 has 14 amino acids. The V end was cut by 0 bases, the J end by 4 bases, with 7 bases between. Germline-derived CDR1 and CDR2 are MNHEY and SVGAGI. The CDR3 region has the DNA TGTGCCAGCAGTTACTCCGGGGTGTACAATGAGCAGTTCTTC. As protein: CASSYSGVYNEQFF.

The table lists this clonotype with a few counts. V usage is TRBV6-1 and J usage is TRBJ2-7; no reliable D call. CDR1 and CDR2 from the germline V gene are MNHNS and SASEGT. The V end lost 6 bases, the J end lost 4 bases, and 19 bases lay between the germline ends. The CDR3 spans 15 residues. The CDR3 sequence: CASRIRADGWYEQYF. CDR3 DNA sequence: TGTGCCAGCAGAATCCGGGCCGATGGGTGGTACGAGCAGTACTTC.

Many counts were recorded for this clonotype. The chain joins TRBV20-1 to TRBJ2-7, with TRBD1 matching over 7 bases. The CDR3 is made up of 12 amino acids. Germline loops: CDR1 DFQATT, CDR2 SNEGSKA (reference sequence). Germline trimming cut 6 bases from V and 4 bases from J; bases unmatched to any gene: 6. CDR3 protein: CSAKGTDYEQYV. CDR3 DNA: TGCAGTGCCAAGGGGACAGATTACGAGCAGTACGTC.